The T cell receptor beta chain under discussion was sequenced for a study of blood T cell repertoires in COVID-19. Study-wide background: Material from acute and convalescent COVID-19 was sourced from the United States, Italy and Spain. Nucleic acid was either cDNA or gDNA, and it came from T cells, B-cell-depleted T cells, or PBMCs.

Original data processing: Estimates of nucleated cell counts were drawn from the amplification of reference gene primers. The repertoire was sequenced with immunoSEQ multiplex PCR; TCRdb's copy has only in-frame clones and lacks some. V and J calls and clone size are copied from that table; D and trimming were computed from the DNA. Of fewer than 500,000 clones listed, roughly 90% are singletons. The study drew participants aged about 18 to 89 years from about two dozen US areas. CDR1 and CDR2 (germline): SGHTA, FQGTGA. CDR3 size: 15 residues. Trimming removed 3 bases from V and 1 base from J, with 12 bases in between.

The clonotype comes from a young woman with acute COVID-19. The chain has TRBV7-3 and TRBJ1-1; D is possibly TRBD1 (6 bases). The specimen sequenced was PBMCs or T cells enriched from blood (not recorded which). The CDR3 is CASSLTRTENTEAFF. CDR3 nucleotides: TGTGCCAGCAGCTTGACCAGGACAGAGAACACTGAAGCTTTCTTT.